This T cell receptor (beta chain) was recovered during a study of T-cell memory formation after mild COVID-19. General study points: Contracting CD4+ clones lay largely in CM and EM, with CD8+ ones residing in EMRA. Clones that contracted from day 15 to 85 were balanced CD4/CD8, while later expanders leaned CD4+. Pre-infection memory showed some responding clones, and this suggested that cross-reactive memory joined.

A note on this clonotype: Its antigen is unknown.

The CDR3 covers 16 residues. The V segment lost 4 bases and the J segment 1 base; nucleotides outside the gene matches: 4. Germline CDR1 LGHNA, CDR2 YSLEER. TCRdb analysed the 5' RACE reads with MiXCR anew, one entry per CDR3 protein. The data show some 120,000 distinct CDR3 sequences, with roughly 15% seen just once and about 15% held by the top ten. The receptor was derived from an adult woman who had mild COVID-19 (a few samples of this study predate the infection). Cell type and time point are not known. The V and J genes are TRBV4-3 and TRBJ1-2; 12 positions match TRBD1. The material sequenced was PBMCs or a T cell subset sorted from them (not recorded which). CDR3 nucleotides: TGCGCCAGCAGCCGGGACAGGGGGCGCCTTAACTATGGCTACACCTTC. Amino acids: CASSRDRGRLNYGYTF.